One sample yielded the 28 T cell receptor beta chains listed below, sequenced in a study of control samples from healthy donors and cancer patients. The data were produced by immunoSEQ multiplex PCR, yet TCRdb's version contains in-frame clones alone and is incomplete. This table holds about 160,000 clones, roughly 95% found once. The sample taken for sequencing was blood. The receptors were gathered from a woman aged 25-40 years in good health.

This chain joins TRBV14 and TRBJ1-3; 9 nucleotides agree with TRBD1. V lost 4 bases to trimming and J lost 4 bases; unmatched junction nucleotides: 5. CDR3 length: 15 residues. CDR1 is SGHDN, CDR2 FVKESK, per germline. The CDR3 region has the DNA TGTGCCAGCAGCCTTACAGGGGGCGCGGGAAACACCATATATTTT. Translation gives CASSLTGGAGNTIYF.

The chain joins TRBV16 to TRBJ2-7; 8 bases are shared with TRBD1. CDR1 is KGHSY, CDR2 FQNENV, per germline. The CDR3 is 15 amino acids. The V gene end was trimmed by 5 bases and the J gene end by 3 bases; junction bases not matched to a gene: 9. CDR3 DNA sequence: TGTGCCAGCAGCGGGCGGACAGGGAAATACTACGAGCAGTACTTC. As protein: CASSGRTGKYYEQYF.

The CDR3 protein is CASSQPGTASGNTIYF. The DNA for the CDR3 is TGCGCCAGCAGCCAACCTGGGACAGCCTCTGGAAACACCATATATTTT. The V and J genes are TRBV4-1 and TRBJ1-3; 7 positions match TRBD1. V lost 2 bases and J lost 0; bases outside the gene matches: 4. Germline V gene data show CDR1 as MGHRA and CDR2 as YSYEKL. The CDR3 spans 16 residues.

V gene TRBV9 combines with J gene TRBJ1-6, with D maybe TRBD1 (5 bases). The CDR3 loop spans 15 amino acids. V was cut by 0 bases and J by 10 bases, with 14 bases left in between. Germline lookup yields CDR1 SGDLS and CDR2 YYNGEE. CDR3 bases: TGTGCCAGCAGCGTAGGACGGGGGGAGCGGTCACCCCTCCACTTT. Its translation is CASSVGRGERSPLHF.

The CDR3 here is CASSQGSLSRDLSYEQYF. The CDR3 nucleotides are TGCGCCAGCAGCCAAGGTTCCCTGAGCAGGGACCTCTCCTACGAGCAGTACTTC. The genes are TRBV4-1 and TRBJ2-7; either TRBD1 or TRBD2 may supply D (5 bases each). The V gene lost 1 base and the J gene lost 0 bases, with 19 bases spanning the gap. Germline V gene sequence: CDR1 MGHRA, CDR2 YSYEKL. The CDR3 is made up of 18 amino acids.

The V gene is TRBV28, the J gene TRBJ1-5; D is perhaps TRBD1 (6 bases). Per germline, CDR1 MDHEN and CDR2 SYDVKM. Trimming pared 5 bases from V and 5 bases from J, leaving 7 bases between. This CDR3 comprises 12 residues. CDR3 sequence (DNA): TGTGCCAGCAGTCAGGGGTATCAGCCCCAGCATTTT. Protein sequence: CASSQGYQPQHF.

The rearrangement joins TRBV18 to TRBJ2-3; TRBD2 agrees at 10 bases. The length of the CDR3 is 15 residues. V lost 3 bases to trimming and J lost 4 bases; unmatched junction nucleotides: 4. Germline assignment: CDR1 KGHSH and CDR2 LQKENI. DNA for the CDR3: TGTGCCAGCTCACCCGGTCTAGCGGGGGCAGATACGCAGTATTTT. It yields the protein CASSPGLAGADTQYF.

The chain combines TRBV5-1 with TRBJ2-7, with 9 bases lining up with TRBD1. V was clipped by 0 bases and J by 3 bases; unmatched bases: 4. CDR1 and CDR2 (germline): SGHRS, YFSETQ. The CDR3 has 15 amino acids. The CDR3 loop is CASSLEGQGIYEQYF. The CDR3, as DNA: TGCGCCAGCAGCTTGGAGGGACAGGGTATCTACGAGCAGTACTTC.

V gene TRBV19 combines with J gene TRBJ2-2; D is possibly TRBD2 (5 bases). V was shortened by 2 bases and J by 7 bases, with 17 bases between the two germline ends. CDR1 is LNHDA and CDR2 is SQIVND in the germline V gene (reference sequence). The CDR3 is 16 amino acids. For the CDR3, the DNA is TGTGCCAGTAGTATACTGGCCATGGTGGAGGACGGGGAGCTGTTTTTT. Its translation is CASSILAMVEDGELFF.

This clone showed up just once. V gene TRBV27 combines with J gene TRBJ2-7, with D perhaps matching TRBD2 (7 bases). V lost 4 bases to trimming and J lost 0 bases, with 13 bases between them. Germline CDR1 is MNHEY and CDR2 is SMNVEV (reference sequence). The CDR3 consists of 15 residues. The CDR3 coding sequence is TGTGCCAGCAGTTCGCGGCGGGGGCCCTCCTACGAGCAGTACTTC. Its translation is CASSSRRGPSYEQYF.

The CDR3 coding sequence is TGTGCCAGCAGGCAGGGGGTTACCAATCAGCCCCAGCATTTT. As protein: CASRQGVTNQPQHF. The rearrangement uses TRBV27 and TRBJ1-5; 7 bases fit TRBD1. Looked up from germline, CDR1 is MNHEY and CDR2 is SMNVEV (reference sequence). There are 14 residues in the CDR3. V lost 6 bases and J lost 3; bases outside the gene matches: 5.

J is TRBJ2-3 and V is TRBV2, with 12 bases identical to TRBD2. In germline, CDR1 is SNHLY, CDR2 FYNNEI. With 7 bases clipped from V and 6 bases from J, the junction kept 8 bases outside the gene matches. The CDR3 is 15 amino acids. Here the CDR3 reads CASIAGLAGSDTQYF. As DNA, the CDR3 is TGTGCCAGCATCGCTGGACTAGCGGGGTCGGATACGCAGTATTTT.

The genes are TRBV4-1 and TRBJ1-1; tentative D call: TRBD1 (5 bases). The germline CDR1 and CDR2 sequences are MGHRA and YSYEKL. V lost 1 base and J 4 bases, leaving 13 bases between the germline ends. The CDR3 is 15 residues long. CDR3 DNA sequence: TGCGCCAGCAGCCAAGTATGGGTTGGGGCCACTGAAGCTTTCTTT. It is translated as CASSQVWVGATEAFF.

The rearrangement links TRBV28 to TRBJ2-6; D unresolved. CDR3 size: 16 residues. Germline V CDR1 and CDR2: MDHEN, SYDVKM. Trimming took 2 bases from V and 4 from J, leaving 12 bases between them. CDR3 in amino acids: CASSLRRTAGANVLTF. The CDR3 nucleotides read TGTGCCAGCAGTTTAAGGCGCACAGCCGGGGCCAACGTCCTGACTTTC.

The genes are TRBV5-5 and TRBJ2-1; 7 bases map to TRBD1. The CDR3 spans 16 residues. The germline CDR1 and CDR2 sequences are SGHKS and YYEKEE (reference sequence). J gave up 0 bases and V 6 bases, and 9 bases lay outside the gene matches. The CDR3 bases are TGTGCCAGCATCGTACCGGGACAGCTCTCCTACAATGAGCAGTTCTTC. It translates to CASIVPGQLSYNEQFF.

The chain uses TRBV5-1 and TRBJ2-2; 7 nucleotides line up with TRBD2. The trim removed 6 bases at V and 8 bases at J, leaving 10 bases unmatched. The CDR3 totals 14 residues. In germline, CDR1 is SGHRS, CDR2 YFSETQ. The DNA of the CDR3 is TGCGCCAGCAACCGGGGGGTAGCCGGAGGGGAGCTGTTTTTT. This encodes CASNRGVAGGELFF.

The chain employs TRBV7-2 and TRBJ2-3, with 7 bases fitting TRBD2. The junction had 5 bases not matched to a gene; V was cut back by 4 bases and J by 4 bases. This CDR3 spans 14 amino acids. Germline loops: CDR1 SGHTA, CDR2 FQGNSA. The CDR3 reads CASSSKRGPDTQYF. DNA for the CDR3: TGTGCCAGCAGCTCAAAGCGGGGCCCAGATACGCAGTATTTT.

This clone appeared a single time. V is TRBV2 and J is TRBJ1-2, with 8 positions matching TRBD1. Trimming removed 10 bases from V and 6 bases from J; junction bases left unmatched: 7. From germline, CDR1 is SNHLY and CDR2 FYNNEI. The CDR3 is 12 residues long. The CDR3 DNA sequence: TGTGCCACTGCGACAGGGGTTGATGGCTACACCTTC. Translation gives CATATGVDGYTF.

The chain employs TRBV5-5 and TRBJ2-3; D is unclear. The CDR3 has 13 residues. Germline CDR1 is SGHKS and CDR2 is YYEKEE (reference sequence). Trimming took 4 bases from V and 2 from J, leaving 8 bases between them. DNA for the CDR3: TGTGCCAGCAGCGCAAGAACCACAGATACGCAGTATTTT. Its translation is CASSARTTDTQYF.

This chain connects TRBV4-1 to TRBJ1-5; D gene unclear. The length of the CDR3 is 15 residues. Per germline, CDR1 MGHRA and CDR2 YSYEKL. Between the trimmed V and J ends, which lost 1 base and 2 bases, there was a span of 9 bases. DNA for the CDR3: TGCGCCAGCAGCCAAGTTCCAATGGGCAATCAGCCCCAGCATTTT. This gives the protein CASSQVPMGNQPQHF.

DNA for the CDR3: TGTGCCAGCCACCGTCTGCCCAGTGAAGCTTTCTTT. It translates to CASHRLPSEAFF. The genes are TRBV6-5 and TRBJ1-1; no reliable D call. The germline gives CDR1 MNHEY, CDR2 SVGAGI. This CDR3 has 12 amino acids. Deletions cut 8 bases from V and 7 bases from J, with 14 bases between.

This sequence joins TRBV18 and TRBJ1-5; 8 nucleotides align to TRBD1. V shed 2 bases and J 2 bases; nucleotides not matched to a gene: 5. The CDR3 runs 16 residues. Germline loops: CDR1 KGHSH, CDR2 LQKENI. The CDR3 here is CASSPSTGGGNQPQHF. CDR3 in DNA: TGTGCCAGCTCACCATCCACAGGGGGGGGCAATCAGCCCCAGCATTTT.

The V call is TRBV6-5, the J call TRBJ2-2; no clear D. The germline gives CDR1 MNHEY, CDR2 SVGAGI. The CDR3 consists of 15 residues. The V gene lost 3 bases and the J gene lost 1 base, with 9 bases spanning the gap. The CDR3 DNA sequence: TGTGCCAGCAGTTATGATTTGGGGAACACCGGGGAGCTGTTTTTT. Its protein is CASSYDLGNTGELFF.

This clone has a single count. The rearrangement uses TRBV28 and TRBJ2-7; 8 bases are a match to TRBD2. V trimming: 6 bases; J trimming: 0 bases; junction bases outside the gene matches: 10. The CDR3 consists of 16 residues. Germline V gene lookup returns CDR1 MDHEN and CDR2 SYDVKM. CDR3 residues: CASSHGGGGSSYEQYF. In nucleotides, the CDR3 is TGTGCCAGCAGCCACGGGGGGGGAGGGAGCTCCTACGAGCAGTACTTC.

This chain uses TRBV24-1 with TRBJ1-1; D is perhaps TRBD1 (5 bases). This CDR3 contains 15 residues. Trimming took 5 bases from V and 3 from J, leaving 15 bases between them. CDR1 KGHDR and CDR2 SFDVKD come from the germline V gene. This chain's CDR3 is CATSVGDSVYTEAFF. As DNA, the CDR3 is TGTGCCACCAGTGTGGGGGACTCGGTATACACTGAAGCTTTCTTT.

The CDR3 DNA is TGCAGTGCTAGTGACAGTTCGAACTATGGCTACACCTTC. This encodes CSASDSSNYGYTF. The rearrangement joins TRBV20-1 to TRBJ1-2; D possibly corresponds to TRBD1 (5 bases). The CDR3 has 13 amino acids. Trimming cost V 3 bases and J 2 bases, with 10 bases left between them. In germline, CDR1 is DFQATT, CDR2 SNEGSKA (reference sequence).

For the CDR3, the DNA is TGTGCCAGCAGCCCAGGACAGGAGAACACTGAAGCTTTCTTT. It encodes CASSPGQENTEAFF. The gene calls are TRBV27 and TRBJ1-1; 7 nucleotides line up with TRBD1. The germline gives CDR1 MNHEY, CDR2 SMNVEV (reference sequence). V lost 6 bases, J lost 1 base, and 5 bases stayed unmatched. The CDR3 consists of 14 residues.

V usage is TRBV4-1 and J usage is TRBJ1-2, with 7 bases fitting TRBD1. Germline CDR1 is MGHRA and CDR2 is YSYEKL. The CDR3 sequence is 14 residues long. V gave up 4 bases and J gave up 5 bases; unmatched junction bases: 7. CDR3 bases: TGCGCCAGCAGCCCGTCGAAGGGACAGTATGGCTACACCTTC. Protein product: CASSPSKGQYGYTF.